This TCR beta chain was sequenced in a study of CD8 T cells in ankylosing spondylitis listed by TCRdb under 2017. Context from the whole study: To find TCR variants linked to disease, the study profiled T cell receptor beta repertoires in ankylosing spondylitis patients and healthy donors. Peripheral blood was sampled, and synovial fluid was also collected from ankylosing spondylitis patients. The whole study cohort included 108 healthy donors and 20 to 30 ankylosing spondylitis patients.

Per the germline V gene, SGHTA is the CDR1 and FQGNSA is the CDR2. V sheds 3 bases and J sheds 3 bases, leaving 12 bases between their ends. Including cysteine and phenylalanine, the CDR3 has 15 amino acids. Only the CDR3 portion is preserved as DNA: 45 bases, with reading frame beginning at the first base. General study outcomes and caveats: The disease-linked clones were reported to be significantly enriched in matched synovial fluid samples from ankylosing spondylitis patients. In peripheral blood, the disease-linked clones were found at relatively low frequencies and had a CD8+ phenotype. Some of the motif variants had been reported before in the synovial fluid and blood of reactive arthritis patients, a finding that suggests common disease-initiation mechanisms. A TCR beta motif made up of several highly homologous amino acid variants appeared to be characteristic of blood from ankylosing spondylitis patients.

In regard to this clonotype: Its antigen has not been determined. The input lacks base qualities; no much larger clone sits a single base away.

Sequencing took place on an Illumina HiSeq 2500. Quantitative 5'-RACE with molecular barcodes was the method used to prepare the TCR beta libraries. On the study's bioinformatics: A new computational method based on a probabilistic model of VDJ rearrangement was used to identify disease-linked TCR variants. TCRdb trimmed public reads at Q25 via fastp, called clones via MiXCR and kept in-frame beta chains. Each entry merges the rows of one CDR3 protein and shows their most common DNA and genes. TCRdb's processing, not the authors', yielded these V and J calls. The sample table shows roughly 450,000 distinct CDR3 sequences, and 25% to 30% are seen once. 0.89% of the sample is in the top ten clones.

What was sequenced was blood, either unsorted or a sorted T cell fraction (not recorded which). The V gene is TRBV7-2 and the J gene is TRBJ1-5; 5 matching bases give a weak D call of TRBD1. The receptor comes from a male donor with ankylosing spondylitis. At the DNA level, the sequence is TGTGCCAGCAGCTTTTCAACGGGGGACAATCAGCCCCAGCATTTT. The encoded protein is CASSFSTGDNQPQHF.